Sequencing of this TCR beta chain was carried out in a study of CD8 T cells in Susac syndrome. The CDR3 covers 13 residues. V lost 3 bases and J 3 bases, leaving 11 bases between the germline ends. CDR1 SQVTM and CDR2 ANQGSEA come from the germline V gene. It was with random hexamers that about 0.45 to 1 ug RNA was reverse transcribed. It was immunoSEQ multiplex PCR that amplified TCR beta CDR3 across 54 Vbeta and 13 Jbeta. TCRdb recomputed calls from the immunoSEQ multiplex PCR reads with MiXCR, one row per CDR3 protein. The sample holds 150,000 to 200,000 distinct CDR3 sequences, approximately 95% seen once.

V is TRBV29-1 and J is TRBJ2-5; possible D gene TRBD1, 5 bases. The origin of this receptor is a human donor with multiple sclerosis. Sequencing input: CD4+ T cells from PBMCs. CDR3 sequence (DNA): TGCAGCGTTGAGGGCAGGGATGAAGAGACCCAGTACTTC. Its protein product is CSVEGRDEETQYF.